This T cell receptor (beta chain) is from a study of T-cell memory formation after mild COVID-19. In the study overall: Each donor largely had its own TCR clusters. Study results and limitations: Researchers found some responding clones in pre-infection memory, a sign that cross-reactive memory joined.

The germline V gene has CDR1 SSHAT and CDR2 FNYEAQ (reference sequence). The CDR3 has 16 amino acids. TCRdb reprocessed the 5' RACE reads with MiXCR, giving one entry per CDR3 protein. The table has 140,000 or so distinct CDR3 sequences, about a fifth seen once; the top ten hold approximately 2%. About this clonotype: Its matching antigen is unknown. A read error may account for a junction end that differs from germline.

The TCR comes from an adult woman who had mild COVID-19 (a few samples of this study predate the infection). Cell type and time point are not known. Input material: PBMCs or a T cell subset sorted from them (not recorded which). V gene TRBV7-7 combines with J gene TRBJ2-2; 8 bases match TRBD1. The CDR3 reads CASSSRTGRNSGELFF. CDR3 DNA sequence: TGTGCCAGCAGCTCAAGGACAGGGAGGAACTCCGGGGAGCTGTTTTTT. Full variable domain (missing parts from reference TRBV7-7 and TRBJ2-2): GAGVSQSPRYKVTKRGQDVTLRCDPISSHATLYWYQQALGQGPEFLTYFNYEAQPDKSGLPSDRFSAERPEGSISTLTIQRTEQRDSAMYRCASSSRTGRNSGELFFGEGSRLTVL.